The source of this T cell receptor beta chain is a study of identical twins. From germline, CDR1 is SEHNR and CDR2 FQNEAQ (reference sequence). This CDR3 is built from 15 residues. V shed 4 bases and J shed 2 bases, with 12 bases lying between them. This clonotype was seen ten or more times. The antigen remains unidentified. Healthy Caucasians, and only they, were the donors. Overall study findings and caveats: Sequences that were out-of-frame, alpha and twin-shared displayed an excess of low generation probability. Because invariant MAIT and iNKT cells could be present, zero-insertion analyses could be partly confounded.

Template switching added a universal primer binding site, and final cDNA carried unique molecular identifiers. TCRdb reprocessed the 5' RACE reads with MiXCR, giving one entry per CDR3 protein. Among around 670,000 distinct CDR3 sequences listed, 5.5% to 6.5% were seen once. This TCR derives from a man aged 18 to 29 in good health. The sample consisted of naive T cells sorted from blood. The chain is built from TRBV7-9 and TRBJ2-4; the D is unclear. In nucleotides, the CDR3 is TGTGCCAGCAGCTCCGAAGGGCCCCCCAAAAACATTCAGTACTTC. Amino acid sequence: CASSSEGPPKNIQYF.